This paragraph covers one T cell receptor (beta chain) sequence. Here immunoSEQ multiplex PCR was the method, and the copy in TCRdb shows in-frame clones only, minus some. This repertoire shows 100,000 or so clones, over 85% found once; its top ten account for about 0.22%. This entry comes from a study of technical replicates of blood from a few donors. The length of the CDR3 is 13 residues. V lost 3 bases to trimming and J lost 5 bases, with 10 bases between them. Germline values: CDR1 MNHEY, CDR2 SMNVEV (reference sequence). Sequencing was done on a sample of T cells isolated from PBMCs. The V and J genes are TRBV27 and TRBJ1-2; D is uncertain. This TCR was sampled from a human donor in good health. As DNA, the CDR3 is TGTGCCAGCAGTTTCGGCCAGGCGTATGGCTACACCTTC. Translating it yields CASSFGQAYGYTF.